These 26 T cell receptor beta chains share one sample of origin, sequenced in a study of T-cell reconstitution after alpha-beta-depleted transplantation in children. It was with unique molecular identifiers that the TCRbeta library was prepared. TCRdb passed the PCR reads through MiXCR, listing each CDR3 protein once. The table lists 600,000 to 700,000 distinct CDR3 sequences, roughly 17% of them singletons. The sequencing here drew on PBMCs from the stem cell graft donor, taken from the stem cell graft. Receptors originate from a human donor who donated a stem cell graft to a child with acute myeloid leukemia.

The table lists this clonotype with many counts. This rearrangement joins TRBV6-1 to TRBJ2-3, with 8 bases that match TRBD2. This CDR3 is built from 15 residues. After removal of 4 bases from V and 1 base from J, the junction contained 4 bases not matched to a gene. Germline-derived CDR1 and CDR2 are MNHNS and SASEGT. CDR3 loop: CASSARRGGTDTQYF. In nucleotides, the CDR3 is TGTGCCAGCAGTGCTCGGCGGGGGGGCACAGATACGCAGTATTTT.

With respect to this clonotype: This may be a read error, as it is one base from a much larger clone. The CDR3 DNA reads as TGCAGTGCTCACAGGACTAGCGGGCTCACAGATACGCAGTATTTT. Translation gives CSAHRTSGLTDTQYF. V gene TRBV20-1 combines with J gene TRBJ2-3; 11 bases fit TRBD2. The V gene end was trimmed by 5 bases and the J gene end by 2 bases; junction bases not matched to a gene: 6. Germline V lookup: CDR1 DFQATT, CDR2 SNEGSKA (reference sequence). There are 15 residues in the CDR3.

This clonotype has just a few counts. This rearrangement joins TRBV12-3 or TRBV12-4 to TRBJ1-5; 7 bases are shared with TRBD1. V was clipped by 1 base and J by 0 bases; unmatched bases: 9. The CDR3 is 18 residues long. DNA of the CDR3: TGTGCCAGCAGTTTAGGTGACAGGGAATATTATAGCAATCAGCCCCAGCATTTT. This encodes CASSLGDREYYSNQPQHF.

The chain is built from TRBV6-1 and TRBJ2-3; 8 nucleotides match TRBD2. V shed 7 bases and J 0 bases; nucleotides not matched to a gene: 9. This CDR3 is built from 16 residues. Looked up from germline, CDR1 is MNHNS and CDR2 is SASEGT. The CDR3 coding sequence is TGTGCCAGCAACGGGGGGGGTGGATTTAGCACAGATACGCAGTATTTT. It translates to CASNGGGGFSTDTQYF.

This clonotype was seen repeatedly, ten times or more. The rearrangement uses TRBV25-1 and TRBJ1-5; no firm D call. Trimming took off 1 base at V and 0 bases at J, with 13 bases between the two ends. Per the germline V gene, CDR1 is MGHDK and CDR2 is SYGVNS. The CDR3 has 17 residues. The CDR3 DNA follows: TGTGCCAGCAGTGAATCGGGAGGGCGTAATAGCAATCAGCCCCAGCATTTT. Translation gives CASSESGGRNSNQPQHF.

The table lists this clonotype with a few counts. The chain employs TRBV20-1 and TRBJ2-5, with TRBD1 matching 7 bases. Germline V gene lookup returns CDR1 DFQATT and CDR2 SNEGSKA (reference sequence). The CDR3 loop spans 13 amino acids. The CDR3 loop is CRATKTGQETQYF. CDR3 coding DNA: TGCAGAGCAACCAAGACAGGGCAAGAGACCCAGTACTTC.

This clonotype came up many times. V usage is TRBV20-1 and J usage is TRBJ2-1, with D possibly being TRBD2 (5 bases). Germline-derived CDR1 and CDR2 are DFQATT and SNEGSKA (reference sequence). Between the trimmed V and J ends, which lost 6 bases and 9 bases, there was a span of 18 bases. CDR3 length equals 13 residues. The CDR3 loop is CSAVKRVEREQFF. The CDR3 nucleotides read TGCAGTGCAGTCAAGAGGGTGGAACGTGAGCAGTTCTTC.

This clonotype was recorded many times. The chain combines TRBV7-2 with TRBJ1-5; D is possibly TRBD1 (6 bases). The CDR3 is 15 amino acids. Trimming removed 1 base from V and 6 bases from J, with 13 bases in between. Per germline, CDR1 SGHTA and CDR2 FQGNSA. CDR3 nucleotide sequence: TGTGCCAGCAGCTTAGATGGGGGCGAGGGTCAGCCCCAGCATTTT. The encoded protein is CASSLDGGEGQPQHF.

This clonotype was seen more than once but under ten times. This chain uses TRBV10-3 with TRBJ2-1, with D perhaps TRBD1 or TRBD2 (6 bases each). The CDR3 is made up of 11 amino acids. The germline gives CDR1 ENHRY, CDR2 SYGVKD. V was shortened by 8 bases and J by 6 bases, with 8 bases between the two germline ends. The CDR3 DNA follows: TGTGCCATCGGAGGGGGCAATGAGCAGTTCTTC. Its protein is CAIGGGNEQFF.

In this sample, this clonotype turned up many times. The V and J genes are TRBV20-1 and TRBJ1-1; TRBD1 might be the D (5 bases). There are 14 residues in the CDR3. The germline CDR1 and CDR2 sequences are DFQATT and SNEGSKA (reference sequence). V was cut by 3 bases and J by 1 base, with 12 bases left in between. The CDR3: CSARPGRTNTEAFF. The CDR3 bases are TGCAGTGCTAGGCCGGGACGAACGAACACTGAAGCTTTCTTT.

This clonotype was seen many times. V usage is TRBV20-1 and J usage is TRBJ2-3; D is unclear. Per the germline V gene, CDR1 is DFQATT and CDR2 is SNEGSKA (reference sequence). CDR3 length equals 14 residues. Trimming took off 6 bases at V and 2 bases at J, with 15 bases between the two ends. CDR3 nucleotide sequence: TGCAGTGCCGTGGACCGCCGTTCCACAGATACGCAGTATTTT. Protein: CSAVDRRSTDTQYF.

The rearrangement links TRBV29-1 to TRBJ2-5; D gene ambiguous. The CDR3 is made up of 11 amino acids. Trimming removed 2 bases at V and 1 base at J, with 2 bases between. CDR1 SQVTM and CDR2 ANQGSEA come from the germline V gene. CDR3: CSVEIQETQYF. DNA of the CDR3: TGCAGCGTTGAAATCCAAGAGACCCAGTACTTC.

The CDR3 reads CASSQEGLAGVNTGELFF. The DNA of the CDR3 is TGCGCCAGCAGCCAAGAAGGACTAGCGGGGGTTAACACCGGGGAGCTGTTTTTT. V is TRBV4-3 and J is TRBJ2-2, with 13 positions matching TRBD2. The CDR3 consists of 18 residues. V shed 0 bases and J 2 bases; nucleotides not matched to a gene: 3. Germline CDR1 LGHNA, CDR2 YSLEER.

As regards this clonotype: The missing conserved phenylalanine or tryptophan at the end of this CDR3 makes a read error likely. V is TRBV20-1 and J is TRBJ2-6; a weak D match, TRBD1 (5 bases). The germline CDR1 and CDR2 sequences are DFQATT and SNEGSKA (reference sequence). With 4 bases removed from V and 2 bases from J, the gap between germline ends came to 12 bases. The CDR3 contains 15 residues. The CDR3 nucleotides read TGCAGTGCTATGGGATGGGGCCCTGGGGCCAACGTCCTGACTTCC. As protein: CSAMGWGPGANVLTS.

This clonotype was counted a few times. In nucleotides, the CDR3 is TGTGCCAGCAGTTACGGGACAGCAGCTTTCTTT. It codes for CASSYGTAAFF. The J gene is TRBJ1-1, the V gene TRBV6-2 or TRBV6-3, with 7 bases aligning to TRBD1. The CDR3 loop spans 11 amino acids. CDR1 is MNHEY, CDR2 SVGEGT, per germline. V shed 2 bases, J shed 10 bases, and the junction held 1 base outside the gene matches.

The CDR3: CATSRVPDRALETQYF. The CDR3 nucleotides read TGTGCCACCAGCAGAGTTCCGGACAGGGCTTTAGAGACCCAGTACTTC. This chain connects TRBV15 to TRBJ2-5, with 8 bases fitting TRBD1. The CDR3 is made up of 16 amino acids. The ends lost 1 base at V and 4 bases at J; junction bases unmatched: 8. Germline-derived CDR1 and CDR2 are LNHNV and YYDKDF (reference sequence).

This clonotype was picked up many times. J is TRBJ1-2 and V is TRBV12-3 or TRBV12-4, with unresolved D. Trimming removed 6 bases at V and 8 bases at J, with 16 bases between. The CDR3 is 13 residues long. The CDR3 nucleotides are TGTGCCAGCAGACGATATATCGGCGGGGGCTACACCTTC. Protein product: CASRRYIGGGYTF.

The sample holds a few counts of this clonotype. This chain joins TRBV2 and TRBJ2-7; D ambiguous. There are 13 residues in the CDR3. Germline loops: CDR1 SNHLY, CDR2 FYNNEI. Trimming cost V 7 bases and J 3 bases, with 13 bases left between them. The CDR3 DNA reads TGTGCCAGCACTCTCTCCAGGAACTACGAGCAGTACTTC. Its protein product is CASTLSRNYEQYF.

This clonotype was found many times. The V and J genes are TRBV6-1 and TRBJ2-5; unclear D gene. The length of the CDR3 is 14 residues. CDR1 MNHNS and CDR2 SASEGT come from the germline V gene. Trimming shortened V by 5 bases and J by 0 bases, and 10 bases separated the two germline ends. The CDR3, as DNA: TGTGCCAGCAGTACGCAGCAGTACCAAGAGACCCAGTACTTC. The encoded protein is CASSTQQYQETQYF.

This clonotype came up many times. The chain employs TRBV20-1 and TRBJ2-3; possible D gene TRBD2, 6 bases. CDR3 length: 15 residues. V was clipped by 3 bases and J by 6 bases, with 19 bases between them. CDR1 DFQATT and CDR2 SNEGSKA come from the germline V gene (reference sequence). The CDR3 region has the DNA TGCAGTGCTAGCCAAGGCGCGGGGCCTAGGGATACGCAGTATTTT. The encoded protein is CSASQGAGPRDTQYF.

This clonotype was seen many times. The chain carries TRBV7-2 and TRBJ2-5; 8 positions agree with TRBD1. V lost 2 bases to trimming and J lost 5 bases; unmatched junction nucleotides: 4. Germline V CDR1 and CDR2: SGHTA, FQGNSA. The CDR3 covers 14 residues. CDR3 nucleotide sequence: TGTGCCAGCAGCTTACAGGGGGCCGGGGAGACCCAGTACTTC. Its protein product is CASSLQGAGETQYF.

This clonotype was detected only a few times. The V call is TRBV12-5, the J call TRBJ1-2, with 9 bases identical to TRBD1. The trim removed 7 bases at V and 4 bases at J, leaving 10 bases unmatched. Looked up from germline, CDR1 is LGHNT and CDR2 is FRNRAP. This CDR3 spans 15 amino acids. The CDR3 sequence: CASASGTGLLYGYTF. DNA of the CDR3: TGTGCTAGTGCCTCGGGGACAGGGTTGCTCTATGGCTACACCTTC.

This clonotype was seen only a few times. This chain uses TRBV4-3 with TRBJ2-1; TRBD2 aligns across 8 bases. From germline, CDR1 is LGHNA and CDR2 YSLEER. The length of the CDR3 is 17 residues. V was pared by 0 bases and J by 5 bases, with 9 bases of the junction left unmatched. CDR3 nucleotides: TGCGCCAGCAGCCAAGATCGGTCTAGCGGGCGACACAATGAGCAGTTCTTC. Its translation: CASSQDRSSGRHNEQFF.

This clonotype was found many times. The chain combines TRBV12-3 or TRBV12-4 with TRBJ1-1; D gene unclear. This CDR3 region has 12 residues. V gave up 5 bases and J gave up 4 bases, with 8 bases separating them. DNA of the CDR3: TGTGCCAGCAGTGGGATGGGCACTGAAGCTTTCTTT. Translated: CASSGMGTEAFF.

This clonotype was seen at least ten times. CDR3 DNA: TGCAGTGCTAGACGTGCTTGGGGTGGCTACACCTTC. Protein sequence: CSARRAWGGYTF. The chain recombines TRBV20-1 with TRBJ1-2; no reliable D call. There are 12 residues in the CDR3. Per germline, CDR1 DFQATT and CDR2 SNEGSKA (reference sequence). V gave up 2 bases and J gave up 7 bases, with 11 bases separating them.

This clonotype has a count of ten or more. The V call is TRBV20-1, the J call TRBJ1-2, with no clear D. Germline CDR1 is DFQATT and CDR2 is SNEGSKA (reference sequence). The V gene lost 0 bases and the J gene lost 0 bases, with 14 bases spanning the gap. This CDR3 contains 16 residues. The CDR3 here is CSARDLGENPNYGYTF. The CDR3 coding sequence is TGCAGTGCTAGAGATCTCGGAGAGAACCCTAACTATGGCTACACCTTC.